Detailed here is one TCR beta chain. TCRdb keeps only in-frame clones here, not all; method: immunoSEQ multiplex PCR. The table lists approximately 210,000 clones, about 85% of them singletons. The data are from a study of blood T cell repertoires in COVID-19. Study details: Material from acute and convalescent COVID-19 was sourced from the United States, Italy and Spain. Sample material is recorded as cDNA or gDNA derived from T cells, B-cell-depleted T cells, or PBMCs.

The CDR3 length is 13 residues. Germline CDR1 SGHVS, CDR2 FNYEAQ. Trimming took off 2 bases at V and 1 base at J, with 5 bases between the two ends. The chain combines TRBV7-6 with TRBJ1-1; D is unresolved. The sequencing input was peripheral blood. The TCR was taken from a man in his 70s with acute or convalescent COVID-19. CDR3 protein: CASSLQANTEAFF. CDR3 DNA sequence: TGTGCCAGCAGCTTACAGGCGAACACTGAAGCTTTCTTT.